These T cell receptor beta chains were read from a single sample in a study of spatial heterogeneity in lung cancer. MiXCR, run by TCRdb on the 5' RACE reads, gives a single entry per CDR3 protein. This sample has approximately 94,000 distinct CDR3 sequences, with about 4.4% found just once. Sequenced material: lung tumor tissue, taken at surgery. Receptor source: a male donor with early-stage non-small cell lung cancer. Both conserved end residues are part of each CDR3. The order of the fields is J gene, CDR3 length, clone size, D gene, V gene, CDR3 protein, CDR3 DNA. A D gene is named only where the DNA matches it firmly. Size tells how often a clone was seen (once, few, many) or the class of an expanded clone, and some rows leave it out.

>TRBJ2-7|15|many|.|TRBV11-1
CASSLQVGTRYEQYF
TGTGCCAGCAGCTTACAGGTTGGGACCCGCTACGAGCAGTACTTC
>TRBJ2-1|14|many|TRBD2|TRBV7-2
CASREGTSRGEQFF
TGTGCCAGCAGAGAAGGGACTAGTCGTGGTGAGCAGTTCTTC
>TRBJ2-5|16|many|TRBD2|TRBV27
CASSSRLAGAQETQYF
TGTGCCAGCAGTTCGCGACTAGCGGGAGCCCAAGAGACCCAGTACTTC
>TRBJ2-7|14|many|.|TRBV20-1
CSAGPTHSGYEQYF
TGCAGTGCTGGCCCGACCCACTCCGGGTACGAGCAGTACTTC
>TRBJ2-7|13|.|TRBD2|TRBV2
CASSEARAGLAPF
TGTGCCAGCAGTGAAGCGCGAGCGGGACTAGCCCCATTC
>TRBJ1-6|14|.|.|TRBV4-1
CASSQDRGVGPLHF
TGCGCCAGCAGCCAAGACAGGGGTGTAGGACCCCTCCACTTT
>TRBJ1-6|14|many|.|TRBV2
CASSLVGDNSPLHF
TGTGCCAGCAGCCTCGTCGGAGATAATTCACCCCTCCACTTT
>TRBJ2-1|12|many|TRBD1|TRBV6-2/TRBV6-3
CASRDRGNEQFF
TGTGCCAGCAGAGACAGGGGGAATGAGCAGTTCTTC
>TRBJ2-3|16|few|.|TRBV5-4
CASSLDPGPNTDTQYF
TGTGCCAGCAGCTTGGACCCGGGACCAAACACAGATACGCAGTATTTT
>TRBJ2-2|17|many|TRBD2|TRBV6-5
CASSYSTSGYGTGELFF
TGTGCCAGCAGTTACTCGACTAGCGGGTACGGCACCGGGGAGCTGTTTTTT
>TRBJ1-2|14|many|.|TRBV28
CASSLPTVNYGYTF
TGTGCCAGCAGTTTGCCAACGGTTAACTATGGCTACACCTTC
>TRBJ2-3|11|many|.|TRBV7-9
CASSQGPEQYF
TGTGCCAGCAGCCAGGGTCCGGAGCAGTATTTT
>TRBJ1-5|14|many|.|TRBV6-5
CASSYDSRYQPQHF
TGTGCCAGCAGTTACGACAGCCGATATCAGCCCCAGCATTTT
>TRBJ2-6|14|many|.|TRBV9
CASSPFRGANVLTF
TGTGCCAGCAGCCCCTTTCGTGGGGCCAACGTCCTGACTTTC
>TRBJ1-5|12|many|.|TRBV28
CASDTSGQPQHF
TGTGCCAGCGACACTTCAGGTCAGCCCCAGCATTTT
>TRBJ2-2|16|.|.|TRBV2
CASSSGTHANTGELFF
TGTGCCAGCAGTTCCGGGACGCATGCGAACACCGGGGAGCTGTTTTTT
>TRBJ1-6|13|many|.|TRBV7-9
CASSRDYNSPLHF
TGTGCCAGCAGCCGGGATTATAATTCACCCCTCCACTTT
>TRBJ1-1|14|many|.|TRBV20-1
CSARSLHGNTEAFF
TGCAGTGCTAGAAGCCTTCATGGGAACACTGAAGCTTTCTTT
>TRBJ1-1|12|.|.|TRBV20-1
CSARDPDTEAFF
TGCAGTGCTAGGGACCCGGACACTGAAGCTTTCTTT
>TRBJ2-1|12|.|.|TRBV11-3
CASSSWRNEVFF
TGTGCCAGCAGCTCCTGGCGGAACGAGGTGTTCTTC
>TRBJ1-4|15|many|.|TRBV13
CASSFFESGGEKLFF
TGTGCCAGCAGCTTCTTTGAGTCCGGGGGTGAAAAACTGTTTTTT
>TRBJ2-3|12|.|.|TRBV7-9
CASSLGANTQYF
TGTGCCAGCAGCTTGGGCGCGAATACGCAGTATTTT
>TRBJ1-5|15|.|TRBD1|TRBV27
CASRQGSYSNQPQHF
TGTGCCAGTAGACAGGGGAGTTATAGCAATCAGCCCCAGCATTTT
>TRBJ2-5|17|many|TRBD2|TRBV4-2
CASSQDSLTSGRETQYF
TGTGCCAGCAGCCAAGATTCTTTGACTAGCGGTCGTGAGACCCAGTACTTC
>TRBJ1-5|13|many|TRBD1|TRBV29-1
CSVLARGDQPQHF
TGCAGCGTTCTGGCCAGGGGGGATCAGCCCCAGCATTTT
>TRBJ2-5|16|many|.|TRBV5-1
CASSALHPRYQETQYF
TGCGCCAGCAGCGCCCTTCACCCAAGGTACCAAGAGACCCAGTACTTC
>TRBJ2-3|14|many|.|TRBV10-2
CASNVGALEDTQYF
TGCGCCAGCAATGTGGGAGCCTTGGAAGATACGCAGTATTTT
>TRBJ2-7|16|medium-sized|.|TRBV7-2
CASTPGGGFSSYEQYF
TGTGCCAGCACCCCGGGGGGCGGATTCAGCTCCTACGAGCAGTACTTC